This T cell receptor beta chain comes out of a study of Ad26.COV2.S vaccination and SARS-CoV-2 variants. As to treatment: 19 received Ad26.COV2.S at low or high dose, single or two shots; about 5 received placebo; per-sample allocation not given. Following the first vaccine or placebo injection, samples were taken on day 63. The table lists this clone with a count of one. Sequencing used immunoSEQ multiplex PCR; TCRdb keeps in-frame clones, though not all of them. The sample includes about 370,000 clones, roughly nine tenths of them seen just once. CDR1 is SGHVS, CDR2 FQNEAQ, per germline. V lost 2 bases and J 4 bases, leaving 11 bases between the germline ends. This CDR3 spans 14 amino acids.

The specimen comprised peripheral blood, sampled in a trial of Ad26.COV2.S vaccine versus placebo. The sequence derives from a person aged 18-65 years who received the Ad26.COV2.S COVID-19 vaccine or a placebo. The chain carries TRBV7-8 and TRBJ1-2; D unresolved. CDR3 DNA: TGTGCCAGCAGCTTACTAAGAGCCCCCTATGGCTACACCTTC. Amino acids: CASSLLRAPYGYTF. The full variable domain, its missing parts supplied by reference TRBV7-8 and TRBJ1-2, is GAGVSQSPRYKVAKRGQDVALRCDPISGHVSLFWYQQALGQGPEFLTYFQNEAQLDKSGLPSDRFFAERPEGSVSTLKIQRTQQEDSAVYLCASSLLRAPYGYTFGSGTRLTVV.